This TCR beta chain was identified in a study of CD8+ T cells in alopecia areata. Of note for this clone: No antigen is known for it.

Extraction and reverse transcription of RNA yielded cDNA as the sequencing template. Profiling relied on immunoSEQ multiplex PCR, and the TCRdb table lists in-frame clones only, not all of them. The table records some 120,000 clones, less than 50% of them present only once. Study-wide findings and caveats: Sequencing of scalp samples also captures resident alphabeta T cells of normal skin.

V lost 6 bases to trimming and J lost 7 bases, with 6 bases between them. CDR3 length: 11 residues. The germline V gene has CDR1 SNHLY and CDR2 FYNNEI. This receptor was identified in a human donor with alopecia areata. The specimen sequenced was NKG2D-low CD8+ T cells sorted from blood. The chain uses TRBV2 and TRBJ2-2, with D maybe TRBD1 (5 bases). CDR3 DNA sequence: TGTGCCAGCAGAGGGGTCGGGGAGCTGTTTTTT. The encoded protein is CASRGVGELFF.